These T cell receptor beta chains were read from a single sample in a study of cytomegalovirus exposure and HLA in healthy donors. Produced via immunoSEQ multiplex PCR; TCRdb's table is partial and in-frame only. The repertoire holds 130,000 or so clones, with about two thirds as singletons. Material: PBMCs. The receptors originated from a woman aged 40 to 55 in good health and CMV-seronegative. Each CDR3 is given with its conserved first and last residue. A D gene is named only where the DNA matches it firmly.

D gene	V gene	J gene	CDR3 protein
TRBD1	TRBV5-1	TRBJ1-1	CASSPGTGDIIDF
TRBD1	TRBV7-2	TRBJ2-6	CASSQGQGAGGANVLTF
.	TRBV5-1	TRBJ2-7	CASSFDGYSYEQYF
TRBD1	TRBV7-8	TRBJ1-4	CASSLVRQGRASGNEKLFF
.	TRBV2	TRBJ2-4	CASHVGVDIQYF
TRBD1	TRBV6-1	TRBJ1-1	CASSEARRRGQGAEAFF
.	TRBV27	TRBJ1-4	CASSSQFGIYEKLFF
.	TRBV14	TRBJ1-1	CASSRKVAGLIYTEAFF
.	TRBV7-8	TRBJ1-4	CASKLGTHATNEKLFF
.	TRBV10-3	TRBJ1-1	CAIRGTGSNTEAFF
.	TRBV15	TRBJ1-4	CATSRDKRQGRGGEKLFF
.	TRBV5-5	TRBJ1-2	CASSLNQGYGDYGYTF
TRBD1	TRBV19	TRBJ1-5	CASSRTGGSNQPQHF
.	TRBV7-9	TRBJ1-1	CASSPPGMNTEAFF
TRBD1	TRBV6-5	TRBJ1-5	CASSTRDRVGQPQHF
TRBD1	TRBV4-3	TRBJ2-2	CASSRGTGTGELFF
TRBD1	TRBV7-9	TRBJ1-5	CASSRDRGNQPQHF
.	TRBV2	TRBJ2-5	CASLGYQETQYF
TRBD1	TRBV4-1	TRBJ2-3	CASSTLGQGLDTQYF
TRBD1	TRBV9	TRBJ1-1	CASSPGTGALAEAFF
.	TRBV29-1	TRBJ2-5	CSVGFARGTFQETQYF
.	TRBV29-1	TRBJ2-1	CSVFLRGTRSYNEQFF
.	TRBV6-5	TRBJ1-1	CASSYLQGKGAFF
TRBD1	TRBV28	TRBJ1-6	CASSFARQGPSPLHF
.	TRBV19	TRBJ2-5	CASSIPGQETQYF
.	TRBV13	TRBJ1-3	CASSWGEEPPSSGNTIYF
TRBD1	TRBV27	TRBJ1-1	CASSLGQVRDTEAFF
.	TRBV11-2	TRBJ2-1	CASSLDRGSYNEQFF
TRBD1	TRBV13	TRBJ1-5	CASSLGRGRRQPQHF
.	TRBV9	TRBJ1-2	CASSNQEGYTF
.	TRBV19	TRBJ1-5	CASNTGKGNQPQHF
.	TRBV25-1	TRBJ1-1	CASSYDTRLNTEAFF
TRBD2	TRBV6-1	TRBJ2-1	CASSEQRGSSYNEQFF
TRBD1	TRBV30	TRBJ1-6	CAWSVLDREGSPLHF
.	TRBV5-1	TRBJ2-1	CASSLDAFSSYNEQFF
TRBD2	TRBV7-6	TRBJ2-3	CASSLPHGGAGTDTQYF
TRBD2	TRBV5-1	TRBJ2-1	CASSLLAGGLGEQFF
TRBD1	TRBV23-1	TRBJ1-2	CASKGGRGASGYGYTF
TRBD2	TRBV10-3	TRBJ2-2	CAISVGLAGTGELFF
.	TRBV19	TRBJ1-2	CASSRTKTNYGYTF
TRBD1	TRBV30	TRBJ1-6	CAWSAGTVNSPLHF
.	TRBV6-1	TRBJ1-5	CASREGRSNQPQHF
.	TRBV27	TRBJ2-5	CASSYAGSKETQYF
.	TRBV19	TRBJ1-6	CASRETFDNSPLHF
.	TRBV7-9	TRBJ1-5	CASSFSGLNQPQHF
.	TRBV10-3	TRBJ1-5	CAIGGDKGGNQPQHF
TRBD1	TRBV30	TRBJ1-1	CAWAGQPDTEAFF